The rows below give T cell receptor beta chains drawn from one sample of a study of Ad26.COV2.S vaccination and SARS-CoV-2 variants. Libraries were prepared by immunoSEQ multiplex PCR; TCRdb keeps only in-frame clonotypes and omits some of them. Among some 500,000 clones listed, 75% to 90% were seen once. The sequencing used peripheral blood, collected in a trial of Ad26.COV2.S vaccine versus placebo. The receptors derive from a person between 18 and 65 years old who received the Ad26.COV2.S COVID-19 vaccine or a placebo. Each CDR3 is given with its conserved first and last residue. The D gene is left open where the match is weak. The listing skips clone size in some rows; elsewhere it reads once, few, many or a size class.

TRBJ1-5,TRBD1,.,TRBV18,CASSPGQGVQPQHF,TGTGCCAGCTCACCAGGACAGGGGGTTCAGCCCCAGCATTTT
TRBJ2-7,.,.,TRBV12-5,CASGRWGAGGGDPYEQYF,TGTGCTAGTGGGCGATGGGGGGCCGGTGGCGGGGACCCCTACGAGCAGTACTTC
TRBJ1-2,.,.,TRBV6-5,CASSYDSGGGYTF,TGTGCCAGCAGTTACGATTCTGGAGGTGGCTACACCTTC
TRBJ1-6,.,.,TRBV18,CASSPRGVNSPLHF,TGTGCCAGCTCACCCCGGGGGGTAAATTCACCCCTCCACTTT
TRBJ2-1,TRBD1,.,TRBV7-8,CASSYSGQGYNEQFF,TGTGCCAGCAGTTATTCGGGACAGGGGTACAATGAGCAGTTCTTC
TRBJ2-3,TRBD2,.,TRBV29-1,CSVIAGGQVDTQYF,TGCAGCGTGATAGCGGGGGGGCAGGTAGATACGCAGTATTTT
TRBJ2-6,.,.,TRBV7-9,CASSSGRGSGANVLTF,TGTGCCAGCAGTTCGGGGCGGGGATCTGGGGCCAACGTCCTGACTTTC
TRBJ1-4,.,.,TRBV7-9,CASSLGRGIGDRGKLFF,TGTGCCAGCAGCTTAGGTCGGGGTATTGGGGACCGGGGAAAACTGTTTTTT
TRBJ1-2,.,.,TRBV12-3/TRBV12-4,CASSFLGTNGYTF,TGTGCCAGCAGTTTTCTTGGTACGAATGGCTACACCTTC
TRBJ1-2,.,.,TRBV27,CASRPQGGYGYTF,TGTGCCAGCCGACCTCAGGGTGGCTATGGCTACACCTTC
TRBJ2-6,TRBD1,.,TRBV29-1,CSVRAGTDPTGANVLTF,TGCAGCGTTCGCGCAGGGACAGACCCTACTGGGGCCAACGTCCTGACTTTC
TRBJ1-6,.,.,TRBV2,CASSTTLGNSPLHF,TGTGCCAGCAGTACCACTTTGGGGAATTCACCCCTCCACTTT
TRBJ2-2,TRBD2,.,TRBV6-2/TRBV6-3,CASSTRTSGRTGELFF,TGTGCCAGCAGCACCAGGACTAGCGGGAGAACCGGGGAGCTGTTTTTT
TRBJ2-7,.,.,TRBV7-2,CASSLRLSLYEQYF,TGTGCCAGCAGCTTACGGCTCAGCCTCTACGAGCAGTACTTC
TRBJ1-2,.,.,TRBV2,CASSEMQDQGYTF,TGTGCCAGCAGTGAAATGCAGGATCAGGGCTACACCTTC
TRBJ1-5,TRBD1,.,TRBV12-5,CASAPGQTNQPQHF,TGTGCTAGTGCCCCGGGACAGACAAATCAGCCCCAGCATTTT
TRBJ1-3,.,.,TRBV6-1,CASSDGQGPGNTIYF,TGTGCCAGCAGTGACGGGCAGGGCCCTGGAAACACCATATATTTT
TRBJ1-2,.,.,TRBV11-2,CASSHRDPANYGYTF,TGTGCCAGCAGCCACCGGGATCCCGCTAACTATGGCTACACCTTC
TRBJ2-7,TRBD1,.,TRBV28,CASSVGDRVIEQYF,TGTGCCAGCAGCGTTGGGGACAGGGTTATCGAGCAGTACTTC
TRBJ1-2,TRBD1,.,TRBV5-1,CASSIGQDYGYTF,TGCGCCAGCAGCATCGGACAGGACTATGGCTACACCTTC
TRBJ2-3,.,.,TRBV5-1,CASSLPGPTQYF,TGCGCCAGCAGCTTGCCAGGGCCTACGCAGTATTTT
TRBJ1-2,.,few,TRBV5-4,CASSLDRKGNYGYTF,TGTGCCAGCAGCTTGGACAGAAAGGGGAACTATGGCTACACCTTC
TRBJ2-5,.,.,TRBV19,CASSILVRETQYF,TGTGCCAGTAGTATTCTAGTCAGGGAGACCCAGTACTTC
TRBJ2-7,.,.,TRBV19,CATQASGTYEQYF,TGTGCCACCCAAGCCTCGGGGACCTACGAGCAGTACTTC
TRBJ2-1,.,.,TRBV12-5,CASGYGYNEQFF,TGTGCTAGTGGTTATGGGTACAATGAGCAGTTCTTC
TRBJ1-6,.,.,TRBV21-1,CASRPGRVNSPLHF,TGTGCCAGCAGACCGGGGAGGGTAAATTCACCCCTCCACTTT
TRBJ1-1,.,.,TRBV5-1,CASSLLALNTEAFF,TGCGCCAGCAGCTTGTTGGCCTTGAACACTGAAGCTTTCTTT